Detailed here is one T cell receptor (beta chain). This record comes from a study of blood T cell repertoires in COVID-19. In the original analysis: Quantification of nucleated cells was approximated via reference gene primer amplification. Profiled with immunoSEQ multiplex PCR; TCRdb holds only in-frame clones, not every one. For V, J and clone size, that table is used; D and trimming come from the DNA. The sample has 110,000 or so clones, about 90% seen once. The receptor's source is a woman aged 45-65 years with acute or convalescent COVID-19. Material: peripheral blood.

For the CDR3, the DNA is TGTGCCAGCAGTTCGGGGTATGGCTACACCTTC. Encoded protein: CASSSGYGYTF. The chain uses TRBV2 and TRBJ1-2; D unresolved. Germline V gives CDR1 SNHLY, CDR2 FYNNEI. V lost 5 bases and J lost 5, with 6 bases in between. This CDR3 is 11 amino acids long.